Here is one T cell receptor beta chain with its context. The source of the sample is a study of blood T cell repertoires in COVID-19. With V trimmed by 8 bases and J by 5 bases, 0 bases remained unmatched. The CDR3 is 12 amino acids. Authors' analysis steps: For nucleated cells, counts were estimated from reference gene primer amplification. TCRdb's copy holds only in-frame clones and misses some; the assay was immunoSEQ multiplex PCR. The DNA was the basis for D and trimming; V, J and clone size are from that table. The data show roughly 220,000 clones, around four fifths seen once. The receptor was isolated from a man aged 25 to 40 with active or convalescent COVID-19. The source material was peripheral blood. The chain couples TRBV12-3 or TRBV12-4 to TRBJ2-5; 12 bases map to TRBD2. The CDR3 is CASGTSGETQYF. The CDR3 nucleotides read TGTGCCAGCGGGACTAGCGGGGAGACCCAGTACTTC.